The 20 T cell receptor beta chains below come from one sample, sequenced in a study of T cell repertoires in ileal Crohn's disease. The table came from immunoSEQ multiplex PCR; TCRdb's copy has only in-frame clones and leaves some out. This sample has around 3,700 clones, with roughly 89% found just once. Noted time point: proximal margin of the surgical specimen (macroscopically non-inflamed). Sequenced material: ileal tissue. The receptor set was obtained from an adult with Crohn's disease.

The chain joins TRBV6-5 to TRBJ2-7; D remains ambiguous. Germline V gives CDR1 MNHEY, CDR2 SVGAGI. The length of the CDR3 is 12 residues. Trimming pared 7 bases from V and 11 bases from J, leaving 18 bases between. The CDR3 DNA reads TGTGCCAGCACCGACGCACTCCTGAGTGAGTACTTC. Protein sequence: CASTDALLSEYF.

Here the CDR3 DNA reads TGTGCCAGCAGTTTACGGTTCGGGCGTAGTAACTACGAGCAGTACTTC. Its translation: CASSLRFGRSNYEQYF. This chain connects TRBV28 to TRBJ2-7; D ambiguous. With 2 bases removed from V and 3 bases from J, the gap between germline ends came to 17 bases. CDR1 is MDHEN and CDR2 is SYDVKM in the germline V gene. CDR3 length: 16 amino acids.

The chain combines TRBV4-2 with TRBJ2-1; TRBD2 agrees at 8 bases. V was pared by 3 bases and J by 3 bases, with 7 bases of the junction left unmatched. This CDR3 has 16 residues. The germline V gene has CDR1 LGHNA and CDR2 YNFKEQ. CDR3 sequence: CASSQGGLVDYNEQFF. Here the CDR3 DNA reads TGTGCCAGCAGCCAGGGGGGACTAGTTGACTACAATGAGCAGTTCTTC.

This clone has only a few counts. This chain links TRBV7-2 with TRBJ1-2; D not certain. The CDR3 has 16 residues. Germline V gene lookup returns CDR1 SGHTA and CDR2 FQGNSA. Trimming took 9 bases from V and 0 from J, leaving 20 bases between them. The CDR3: CASTPTGGRANYGYTF. CDR3 sequence (DNA): TGTGCCAGTACCCCCACCGGTGGCCGCGCTAACTATGGCTACACCTTC.

The chain links TRBV4-1 to TRBJ2-5; D gene ambiguous. CDR3 length equals 16 residues. Trimming pared 0 bases from V and 0 bases from J, leaving 11 bases between. Germline lookup yields CDR1 MGHRA and CDR2 YSYEKL. The CDR3 loop reads CASSQENGLDQETQYF. CDR3 coding DNA: TGCGCCAGCAGCCAAGAGAACGGGTTGGACCAAGAGACCCAGTACTTC.

The chain uses TRBV28 and TRBJ2-5; D uncertain. The CDR3 runs to 15 residues. Germline V gene data show CDR1 as MDHEN and CDR2 as SYDVKM. V lost 4 bases and J lost 3, with 15 bases in between. Here the CDR3 reads CASSSPPAGKETQYF. The CDR3 nucleotides are TGTGCCAGCAGTTCTCCTCCCGCTGGGAAAGAGACCCAGTACTTC.

This clone was seen more than once but under ten times. The chain recombines TRBV6-1 with TRBJ1-5; TRBD1 agrees at 8 bases. J lost 6 bases, V lost 4 bases, and 8 bases had no gene match. The germline V gene has CDR1 MNHNS and CDR2 SASEGT. CDR3 length equals 15 residues. In DNA, the CDR3 is TGTGCCAGCAGTGGAAACAGGGGGGTAGGTCAGCCCCAGCATTTT. Translating it yields CASSGNRGVGQPQHF.

The V call is TRBV6-1, the J call TRBJ2-7; 10 nucleotides match TRBD2. Germline V gene lookup returns CDR1 MNHNS and CDR2 SASEGT. The V segment lost 6 bases and the J segment 4 bases; nucleotides outside the gene matches: 9. This CDR3 is 15 amino acids long. This CDR3 reads CASRPLASGSYEQYF. For the CDR3, the DNA is TGTGCCAGCAGGCCCCTCGCTAGCGGGAGTTACGAGCAGTACTTC.

The sample holds one count of this clone. The rearrangement joins TRBV11-2 to TRBJ2-7; no definite D call. Trimming removed 5 bases at V and 5 bases at J, with 16 bases between. The germline V gene encodes CDR1 SGHAT and CDR2 FQNNGV. The CDR3 loop spans 14 amino acids. The DNA of the CDR3 is TGTGCCAGCAGCGTCTCCGGGCTGAGCCACGAGCAGTACTTC. Its protein is CASSVSGLSHEQYF.

V is TRBV11-3 and J is TRBJ1-1; D unresolved. Between the trimmed V and J ends, which lost 5 bases and 6 bases, there was a span of 10 bases. The germline V gene encodes CDR1 SGHNT and CDR2 YENEEA. The length of the CDR3 is 12 residues. CDR3 sequence (DNA): TGTGCCAGCAGCCCCTGGGAGTCTGAAGCTTTCTTT. This sequence encodes CASSPWESEAFF. The complete variable domain, with remaining parts taken from reference TRBV11-3 and TRBJ1-1, reads EAGVVQSPRYKIIEKKQPVAFWCNPISGHNTLYWYLQNLGQGPELLIRYENEEAVDDSQLPKDRFSAERLKGVDSTLKIQPAELGDSAVYLCASSPWESEAFFGQGTRLTVV.

The rearrangement links TRBV19 to TRBJ1-2; 9 bases are a match to TRBD1. Germline lookup yields CDR1 LNHDA and CDR2 SQIVND (reference sequence). There are 15 residues in the CDR3. V shed 0 bases and J 8 bases; nucleotides not matched to a gene: 7. In nucleotides, the CDR3 is TGTGCCAGTAGTATAGATTGGACAGGGGAAAGGGGCTACACCTTC. It translates to CASSIDWTGERGYTF.

The V call is TRBV28, the J call TRBJ1-2; possible D gene TRBD1, 6 bases. Germline V gene sequence: CDR1 MDHEN, CDR2 SYDVKM. Trimming pared 5 bases from V and 4 bases from J, leaving 17 bases between. There are 15 residues in the CDR3. This CDR3 is CASSRPLGGLYGYTF. The CDR3 coding sequence is TGTGCCAGCAGTCGGCCGCTCGGGGGGCTCTATGGCTACACCTTC.

This chain joins TRBV7-2 and TRBJ2-7, with 8 nucleotides matching TRBD2. The V and J ends lost 4 bases and 2 bases, in that order; junction bases with no gene match: 7. Per germline, CDR1 SGHTA and CDR2 FQGNSA. This CDR3 region has 15 residues. CDR3 DNA: TGTGCCAGCAGCTCCCCAGCGGGAGCTGCCTACGAGCAGTACTTC. Protein sequence: CASSSPAGAAYEQYF. Combining the CDR3 with reference TRBV7-2 and TRBJ2-7 gives the whole variable domain GAGVSQSPSNKVTEKGKDVELRCDPISGHTALYWYRQSLGQGLEFLIYFQGNSAPDKSGLPSDRFSAERTGGSVSTLTIQRTQQEDSAVYLCASSSPAGAAYEQYFGPGTRLTVT.

The chain combines TRBV27 with TRBJ2-2, with TRBD2 identical over 14 bases. Germline trimming cut 6 bases from V and 12 bases from J; bases unmatched to any gene: 9. CDR1 and CDR2 (germline): MNHEY, SMNVEV (reference sequence). The CDR3 length is 15 residues. The CDR3 nucleotides read TGTGCCAGCAGCCCCATGACTAGCGGGAGGGATAAGCTGTTTTTT. Protein product: CASSPMTSGRDKLFF.

The chain joins TRBV6-6 to TRBJ2-7, with TRBD1 as a possible D gene (6 bases). This CDR3 has 14 amino acids. The ends were cut back, 0 bases at V and 3 bases at J, with 9 bases in the middle. The V gene's germline CDR1 is MNHNY and CDR2 SVGAGI (reference sequence). Here the CDR3 reads CASSYSGQVYEQYF. As DNA, the CDR3 is TGTGCCAGCAGTTACTCGGGACAAGTCTACGAGCAGTACTTC.

The chain links TRBV30 to TRBJ1-2, with D perhaps matching TRBD1 (5 bases). From germline, CDR1 is GTSNPN and CDR2 SVGIG (reference sequence). The ends were cut back, 7 bases at V and 3 bases at J, with 21 bases in the middle. The CDR3 length is 15 residues. In nucleotides, the CDR3 is TGTGCCTTTCTGCCCGGACACAACCTTTACTATGGCTACACCTTC. This translates into CAFLPGHNLYYGYTF.

The chain employs TRBV19 and TRBJ1-1; D is undetermined. From germline, CDR1 is LNHDA and CDR2 SQIVND (reference sequence). The CDR3 length is 13 residues. The V end was cut by 2 bases, the J end by 2 bases, with 6 bases between. The CDR3: CASSIYDNTEAFF. The CDR3 DNA follows: TGTGCCAGTAGTATATATGATAACACTGAAGCTTTCTTT. Filled out from reference TRBV19 and TRBJ1-1, the complete variable domain reads DGGITQSPKYLFRKEGQNVTLSCEQNLNHDAMYWYRQDPGQGLRLIYYSQIVNDFQKGDIAEGYSVSREKKESFPLTVTSAQKNPTAFYLCASSIYDNTEAFFGQGTRLTVV.

This chain uses TRBV28 with TRBJ2-7, with 15 bases that match TRBD2. The CDR3 consists of 15 residues. In germline, CDR1 is MDHEN, CDR2 SYDVKM. V lost 5 bases to trimming and J lost 6 bases; unmatched junction nucleotides: 5. The CDR3 DNA reads TGTGCCAGCAGTCCTCGGACTAGCGGGAGGGCCGAGCAGTACTTC. Translating it yields CASSPRTSGRAEQYF.

V gene TRBV7-8 combines with J gene TRBJ2-7; 9 nucleotides agree with TRBD2. Germline CDR1 SGHVS, CDR2 FQNEAQ. The V segment lost 5 bases and the J segment 6 bases; nucleotides outside the gene matches: 20. This CDR3 region has 18 residues. CDR3 DNA sequence: TGTGCCAGCAGCCCCCGCCTGGACCTTAGCGGGAGTAAGGTCGAGCAGTACTTC. Translation gives CASSPRLDLSGSKVEQYF.

V usage is TRBV18 and J usage is TRBJ1-1; D gene uncertain. Trimming stripped 4 bases from V and 0 bases from J, with 9 bases between. This CDR3 has 14 amino acids. Germline assignment: CDR1 KGHSH and CDR2 LQKENI. The CDR3 region is CASSRPHMNTEAFF. CDR3 DNA sequence: TGTGCCAGCTCACGCCCCCATATGAACACTGAAGCTTTCTTT.